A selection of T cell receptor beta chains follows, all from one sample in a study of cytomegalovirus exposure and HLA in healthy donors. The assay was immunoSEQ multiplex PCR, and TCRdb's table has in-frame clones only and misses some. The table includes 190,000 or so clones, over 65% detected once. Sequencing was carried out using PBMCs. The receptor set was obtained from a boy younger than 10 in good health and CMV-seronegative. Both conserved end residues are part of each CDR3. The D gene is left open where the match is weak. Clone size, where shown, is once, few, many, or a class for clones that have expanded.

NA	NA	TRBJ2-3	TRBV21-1	CASSNGYGRVSTDTQYF	TGTGCCAGCAGCAACGGGTACGGGAGGGTTTCGACAGATACGCAGTATTTT
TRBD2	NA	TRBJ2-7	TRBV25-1	CASSAGLAGALSSYEQYF	TGTGCCAGCAGTGCGGGACTAGCGGGGGCCTTAAGTTCCTACGAGCAGTACTTC
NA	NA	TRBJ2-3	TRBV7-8	CASSGPGVFTDTQYF	TGTGCCAGCAGCGGCCCGGGGGTGTTCACAGATACGCAGTATTTT
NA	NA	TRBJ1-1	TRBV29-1	CSVKVQGYDTEAFF	TGCAGCGTTAAAGTACAGGGATATGACACTGAAGCTTTCTTT
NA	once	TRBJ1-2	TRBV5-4	CASSLKRETGYGYTF	TGTGCCAGCAGCTTGAAACGGGAAACTGGCTATGGCTACACCTTC
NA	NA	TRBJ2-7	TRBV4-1	CASSQGAGSYEQYF	TGCGCCAGCAGCCAAGGCGCGGGATCCTACGAGCAGTACTTC
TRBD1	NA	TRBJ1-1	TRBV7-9	CASSRMTGSTEAFF	TGTGCCAGCAGCCGCATGACAGGGAGCACTGAAGCTTTCTTT
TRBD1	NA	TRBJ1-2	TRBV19	CASTPRRQGLYGYTF	TGTGCCAGTACCCCACGCCGACAGGGGCTCTATGGCTACACCTTC
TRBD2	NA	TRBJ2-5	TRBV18	CASSLYSGAQETQYF	TGTGCCAGCTCACTGTATAGCGGGGCCCAAGAGACCCAGTACTTC
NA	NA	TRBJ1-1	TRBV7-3	CASSFFGGVTEAFF	TGTGCCAGCAGCTTTTTTGGGGGGGTCACTGAAGCTTTCTTT
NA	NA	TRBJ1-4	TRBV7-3	CASSLARGEKLFF	TGTGCCAGCAGCTTAGCCAGAGGGGAAAAACTGTTTTTT
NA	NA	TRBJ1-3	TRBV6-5	CASRKEQISGNTIYF	TGTGCCAGCCGAAAGGAGCAGATTTCTGGAAACACCATATATTTT
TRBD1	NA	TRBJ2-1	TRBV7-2	CASTTPGQGAGGGYNEQFF	TGTGCCAGCACCACGCCGGGACAGGGGGCGGGGGGCGGCTACAATGAGCAGTTCTTC
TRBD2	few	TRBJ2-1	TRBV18	CASSPPAAAGGVYEQFF	TGTGCCAGCTCACCACCGGCCGCCGCGGGGGGTGTCTATGAGCAGTTCTTC
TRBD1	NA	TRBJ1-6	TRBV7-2	CASSEKTGLNSPLHF	TGTGCCAGCAGCGAAAAGACAGGGCTAAATTCACCCCTCCACTTT
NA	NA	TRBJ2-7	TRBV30	CAWDSGYYEQYF	TGTGCCTGGGATAGCGGTTACTACGAGCAGTACTTC
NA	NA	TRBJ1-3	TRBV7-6	CASSPSTGRGNTIYF	TGTGCCAGCAGCCCCTCGACAGGTCGAGGAAACACCATATATTTT
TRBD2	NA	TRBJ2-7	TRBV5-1	CASSLRTSGASSYEQYF	TGCGCCAGCAGCCTCAGGACTAGCGGGGCAAGCTCCTACGAGCAGTACTTC
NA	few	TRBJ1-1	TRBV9	CASSVEAGPGTEAFF	TGTGCCAGCAGCGTAGAGGCAGGACCAGGGACTGAAGCTTTCTTT
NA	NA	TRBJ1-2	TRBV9	CASSVAKEGYTF	TGTGCCAGCAGCGTAGCAAAGGAGGGCTACACCTTC
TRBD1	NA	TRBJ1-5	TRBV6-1	CASSERWRQGAQPQHF	TGTGCCAGCAGTGAAAGATGGCGGCAGGGGGCCCAGCCCCAGCATTTT
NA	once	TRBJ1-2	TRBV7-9	CASSLTGIQGYTF	TGTGCCAGCAGCTTGACGGGGATTCAGGGCTACACCTTC
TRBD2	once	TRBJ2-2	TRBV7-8	CASSPTSGEGELFF	TGTGCCAGCAGCCCCACTAGCGGGGAAGGGGAGCTGTTTTTT
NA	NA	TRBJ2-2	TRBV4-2	CASSQGRDANTGELFF	TGTGCCAGCAGCCAAGGGCGGGACGCGAACACCGGGGAGCTGTTTTTT
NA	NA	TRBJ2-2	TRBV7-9	CASSKGQGQNTGELFF	TGTGCCAGCAGCAAGGGGCAGGGGCAGAACACCGGGGAGCTGTTTTTT
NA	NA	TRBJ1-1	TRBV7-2	CASSLLNRQMNTEAFF	TGTGCCAGCAGCCTACTAAACCGACAGATGAACACTGAAGCTTTCTTT
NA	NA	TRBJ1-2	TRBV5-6	CASSSEGGISYGYTF	TGTGCCAGCAGCTCGGAGGGAGGAATTTCCTATGGCTACACCTTC
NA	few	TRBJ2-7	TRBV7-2	CASSRGTDPAYEQYF	TGTGCCAGCAGCCGGGGGACAGATCCTGCCTACGAGCAGTACTTC
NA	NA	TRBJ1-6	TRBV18	CASSPGGENSPLHF	TGTGCCAGCTCACCCGGAGGGGAAAATTCACCCCTCCACTTT
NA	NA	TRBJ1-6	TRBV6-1	CASWAGSYNSPLHF	TGTGCCAGCTGGGCAGGCTCCTATAATTCACCCCTCCACTTT
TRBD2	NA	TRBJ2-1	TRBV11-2	CASSLAGGGMSEQFF	TGTGCCAGCAGCTTAGCCGGGGGGGGCATGAGTGAGCAGTTCTTC
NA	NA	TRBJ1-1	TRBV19	CASSQITGNTEAFF	TGTGCCAGTAGCCAAATCACAGGAAACACTGAAGCTTTCTTT
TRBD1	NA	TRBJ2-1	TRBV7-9	CASSLARTGRPYNERFF	TGTGCCAGCAGCTTAGCAAGGACAGGACGACCCTACAATGAGCGGTTCTTC
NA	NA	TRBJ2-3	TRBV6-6	CASSQQPPPDTQYF	TGTGCCAGCAGTCAACAGCCCCCCCCAGATACGCAGTATTTT
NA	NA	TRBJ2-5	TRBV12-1	CASSPRRETQYF	TGTGCCAGCAGCCCCCGCCGGGAGACCCAGTACTTC